This T cell receptor beta chain derives from a study of T cell repertoires in cytomegalovirus infection. Study details: Use of recently identified HLA-C-restricted and well-studied HLA-B-restricted CMV epitopes was part of the study. Public signatures in TCR beta pointed to CMV infection and matching HLA type.

Each CDR3 protein is one row after TCRdb ran MiXCR on the reads. The sample has approximately 1,000,000 distinct CDR3 sequences, around 32% seen once. This clonotype was observed at least ten times. The antigen is not known. Study outcomes and limitations: HLA-C-restricted TCR beta clonotypes specific for CMV led the ex vivo response. Cumulative frequency (of public TCR beta family members) identified carriers of CMV plus the relevant HLA.

The CDR3 sequence is 15 residues long. The trim removed 5 bases at V and 2 bases at J, leaving 5 bases unmatched. Germline V lookup: CDR1 SEHNR, CDR2 FQNEAQ (reference sequence). This chain connects TRBV7-9 to TRBJ1-5, with 8 bases identical to TRBD1. The sample in question was cultured CD8+ T cells from PBMCs, obtained from culture after CMV antigen stimulation. This clonotype originated in a human donor in good health (CMV status not recorded). Some clones in this sample may be carry-over from other donors' samples. The CDR3 spells CASSEGTGGNQPQHF. DNA for the CDR3: TGTGCCAGCAGCGAAGGGACAGGAGGCAATCAGCCCCAGCATTTT.